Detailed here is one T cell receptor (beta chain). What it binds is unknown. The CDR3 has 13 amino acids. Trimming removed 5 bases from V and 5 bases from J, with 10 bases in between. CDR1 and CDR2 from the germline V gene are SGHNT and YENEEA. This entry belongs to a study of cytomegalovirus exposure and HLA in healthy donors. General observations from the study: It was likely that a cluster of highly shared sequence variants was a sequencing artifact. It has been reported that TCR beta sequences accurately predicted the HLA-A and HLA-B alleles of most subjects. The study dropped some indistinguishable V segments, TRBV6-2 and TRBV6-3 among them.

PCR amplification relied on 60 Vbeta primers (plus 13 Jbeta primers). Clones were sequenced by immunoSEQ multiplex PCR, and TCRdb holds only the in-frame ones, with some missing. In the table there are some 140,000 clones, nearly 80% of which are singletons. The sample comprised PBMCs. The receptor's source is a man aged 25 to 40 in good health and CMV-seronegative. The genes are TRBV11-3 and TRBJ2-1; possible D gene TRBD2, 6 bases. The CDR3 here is CASSPGGNNEQFF. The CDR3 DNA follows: TGTGCCAGCAGCCCCGGGGGAAACAATGAGCAGTTCTTC.